This TCR beta chain was sequenced during a study of blood T cell repertoires in COVID-19. Study overall: Specimens from acute and convalescent COVID-19 originated in the United States, Italy and Spain.

This clone was recorded only once. Repertoires were generated with immunoSEQ multiplex PCR, while TCRdb's copy carries only in-frame clones and drops some. The sample shows 250,000 or so clones, approximately 89% of them seen only once. With 4 bases removed from V and 5 bases from J, the gap between germline ends came to 20 bases. The CDR3 runs 16 residues. From germline, CDR1 is SGHVS and CDR2 FNYEAQ. The specimen sequenced was peripheral blood. V usage is TRBV7-6 and J usage is TRBJ1-1; perhaps TRBD1 as D (5 bases). The receptor's source is a woman aged 40 to 49 who had recovered from COVID-19. DNA of the CDR3: TGTGCCAGCAGCTCCCCCTGGGGCCCGGGCGGAACTGAAGCTTTCTTT. Amino acid sequence: CASSSPWGPGGTEAFF.